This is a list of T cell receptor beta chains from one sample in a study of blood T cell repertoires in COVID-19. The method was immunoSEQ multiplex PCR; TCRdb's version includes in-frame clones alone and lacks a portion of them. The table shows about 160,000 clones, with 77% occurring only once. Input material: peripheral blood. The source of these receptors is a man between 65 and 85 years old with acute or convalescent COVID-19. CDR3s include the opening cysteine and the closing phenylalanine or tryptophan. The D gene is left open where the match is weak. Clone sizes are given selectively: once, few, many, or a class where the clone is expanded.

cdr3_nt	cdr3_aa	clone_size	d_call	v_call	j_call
TGCGCCAGCAGTATTGGGACAGGGTCTGGCTACACCTTC	CASSIGTGSGYTF	NA	TRBD1	TRBV10-1	TRBJ1-2
TGCGCCAGCAGCTTGGTGGCAGGAGGCCGGGGCTACACCTTC	CASSLVAGGRGYTF	NA	NA	TRBV5-1	TRBJ1-2
TGTGCCAGCAGCCAAGAAGGACTAGCGGGCCAAAATGAGCAGTTCTTC	CASSQEGLAGQNEQFF	few	TRBD2	TRBV3-1/TRBV3-2	TRBJ2-1
TGTGCCAGCAGGGAGTCCTACAATGAGCAGTTCTTC	CASRESYNEQFF	NA	NA	TRBV28	TRBJ2-1
TGTGCCAGCAGCATGGACAGGGTGTATAATTCACCCCTCCACTTT	CASSMDRVYNSPLHF	NA	TRBD1	TRBV6-5	TRBJ1-6
TGTGCCATCAGTGGACAGGGTGGAAACACCATATATTTT	CAISGQGGNTIYF	NA	TRBD1	TRBV10-3	TRBJ1-3
TGTGCCTGGCTAAAGGGGAGGGGTGAGCAGTTCTTC	CAWLKGRGEQFF	NA	TRBD2	TRBV30	TRBJ2-1
TGTGCCAGCAGTTACACTAGCGGTACCTACGAGCAGTACTTC	CASSYTSGTYEQYF	NA	TRBD2	TRBV28	TRBJ2-7
TGTGCCATCAGTCGGACTGGGGAGGGGGGGAACTATGGCTACACCTTC	CAISRTGEGGNYGYTF	NA	NA	TRBV10-3	TRBJ1-2
TGTGCCAGCAGCCTCGGGGTAGTTGAAGCTTTCTTT	CASSLGVVEAFF	NA	NA	TRBV6-6	TRBJ1-1
TGTGCCAGCAGCTTACAGGGTCGCTCCTACAATGAGCAGTTCTTC	CASSLQGRSYNEQFF	NA	NA	TRBV5-5	TRBJ2-1
TGTGCCAGCAGCCCCGAAACCCGGGGCGAGCAGTACTTC	CASSPETRGEQYF	medium-sized	NA	TRBV11-3	TRBJ2-7
TGTGCCAGCAGTTCGACCCCGGAGGATACGCAGTATTTT	CASSSTPEDTQYF	many	NA	TRBV28	TRBJ2-3
TGTGCCAGCAGTCTGATAGGGACAGCTAATGAAAAACTGTTTTTT	CASSLIGTANEKLFF	NA	TRBD1	TRBV28	TRBJ1-4
TGCGCCAGCAGCCAAGCAGGGGGACATGAGCAGTTCTTC	CASSQAGGHEQFF	NA	TRBD1	TRBV4-1	TRBJ2-1
TGTGCCAGCAGTTTAAGGACAGACCTCTATGGCTACACCTTC	CASSLRTDLYGYTF	NA	NA	TRBV28	TRBJ1-2
TGTGCCAGCAAAGGGCAGGGGTTGGATCAGCCCCAGCATTTT	CASKGQGLDQPQHF	NA	NA	TRBV7-2	TRBJ1-5
TGCAGTGCTAGTCCGACAGGGTCCCCGGGTCAGCCCCAGCATTTT	CSASPTGSPGQPQHF	NA	TRBD1	TRBV20-1	TRBJ1-5
TGTGCCTCTGCCCAGGGCGCCGCCGGAGGGAATGAGCAGTTCTTC	CASAQGAAGGNEQFF	NA	NA	TRBV30	TRBJ2-1
TGTGCCAGCAGCTCACGACAGGGGGGCTACTATGGCTACACCTTC	CASSSRQGGYYGYTF	NA	TRBD1	TRBV11-3	TRBJ1-2
TGTGCCACCAGCAGGAGGGACAGGGACAATGAGCAGTTCTTC	CATSRRDRDNEQFF	NA	TRBD1	TRBV15	TRBJ2-1
TGCGCCAGCAGCTTGGCGGGACAGCCGAGATATGGCTACACCTTC	CASSLAGQPRYGYTF	NA	TRBD1	TRBV5-1	TRBJ1-2
TGTGCCAGCAACCTGAACCCGGGACAGGACTACGAGCAGTACTTC	CASNLNPGQDYEQYF	few	TRBD1	TRBV11-2	TRBJ2-7
TGTGCCAGCAGTGAAACAGGGACAGGGTTTGAAAAACTGTTTTTT	CASSETGTGFEKLFF	NA	TRBD1	TRBV6-1	TRBJ1-4
TGCGCCAGCAGCTTCGGGGACTACTCCTACAATGAGCAGTTCTTC	CASSFGDYSYNEQFF	NA	TRBD2	TRBV5-1	TRBJ2-1
TGCGCCAGCAGCTTGGGGCTAGGGGGACAGGACCGTATTTTCCCTGGAAACACCATATATTTT	CASSLGLGGQDRIFPGNTIYF	once	TRBD1	TRBV5-1	TRBJ1-3
TGTGCCAGCAGCCCCGGACTAGCCGATGAGCAGTTCTTC	CASSPGLADEQFF	NA	TRBD2	TRBV14	TRBJ2-1
TGTGCCAGCAGTTTTCCCGGTGGCTACACCTTC	CASSFPGGYTF	NA	NA	TRBV12-3/TRBV12-4	TRBJ1-2
TGTGCCAGCAGTTACTCTTCGGGGGGGAGCTCCTACGAGCAGTACTTC	CASSYSSGGSSYEQYF	NA	TRBD2	TRBV6-5	TRBJ2-7
TGTGCCAGCAGCGGACTCCGGACAGGGGGCTCCTACGAGCAGTACTTC	CASSGLRTGGSYEQYF	NA	TRBD1	TRBV5-4	TRBJ2-7
TGCGCCAGCAGTCAATCTTCTTCAGGGGGCGATGAAGGTAGCAATCAGCCCCAGCATTTT	CASSQSSSGGDEGSNQPQHF	NA	TRBD1	TRBV23-1	TRBJ1-5
TGTGCCAGCAGCGGGACTAGCCTTAACAATGAGCAGTTCTTC	CASSGTSLNNEQFF	NA	TRBD2	TRBV6-5	TRBJ2-1
TGTGCCAGCACTCCGGGACTAGCGGGAGGATTCTCCTACGAGCAGTACTTC	CASTPGLAGGFSYEQYF	NA	TRBD2	TRBV25-1	TRBJ2-7
TGTGCCAGCAGTTTCTCGACAGGGGCCTTCTCCTACGAGCAGTACTTC	CASSFSTGAFSYEQYF	NA	TRBD1	TRBV6-5	TRBJ2-7
TGTGCCAGTTCTGGACAGGCCCTCTCTGGGGCCAACGTCCTGACTTTC	CASSGQALSGANVLTF	once	TRBD1	TRBV6-6	TRBJ2-6
TGTGCCAGCAGTTTATCCGTTCGCGGGGGACACAGAGATACGCAGTATTTT	CASSLSVRGGHRDTQYF	few	NA	TRBV27	TRBJ2-3
TGTGCCAGTAGTTTTACTAGCGGGGGGGCCTCCGGGGAGCTGTTTTTT	CASSFTSGGASGELFF	NA	TRBD2	TRBV19	TRBJ2-2
TGTGCCAGCAGCAAATCCTCCAGGGGCATCGGCAATCAGCCCCAGCATTTT	CASSKSSRGIGNQPQHF	few	NA	TRBV7-8	TRBJ1-5
TGTGCCAGCAGTGACCAAGCAAACCCTCGGGGTGAGCAGTTCTTC	CASSDQANPRGEQFF	NA	NA	TRBV2	TRBJ2-1
TGTGCCAGCAGCTTGGGACTAGCGGGGGGCGGAGCTAGCACAGATACGCAGTATTTT	CASSLGLAGGGASTDTQYF	NA	TRBD2	TRBV5-4	TRBJ2-3
TGTGCCACCAGCAGAGAAACAGGGGGCCCCGGGGAGCTGTTTTTT	CATSRETGGPGELFF	NA	TRBD1	TRBV15	TRBJ2-2
TGTGCCAGCAGCTCACCCCACCGGACAGGGGCGAACACTGAAGCTTTCTTT	CASSSPHRTGANTEAFF	NA	TRBD1	TRBV11-2	TRBJ1-1
TGTGCCAGCAGCCGCGGGTTGGGGACTGGAAACACCATATATTTT	CASSRGLGTGNTIYF	NA	NA	TRBV28	TRBJ1-3
TGTGCCAGCAGTCGGACAGGGAACGAAAAACTGTTTTTT	CASSRTGNEKLFF	NA	TRBD1	TRBV27	TRBJ1-4
TGTGCCAGCAGCTTAGTTGAGGGTCGTGCGACTGAAGCTTTCTTT	CASSLVEGRATEAFF	NA	NA	TRBV13	TRBJ1-1
TGTGCCACCAGTGATCCACGAGGGGGTCCAGAGACCCAGTACTTC	CATSDPRGGPETQYF	NA	NA	TRBV24-1	TRBJ2-5
TGTGCCAGCAAGGGACAGGGGGCTAGCCGGTACGAGCAGTACTTC	CASKGQGASRYEQYF	NA	TRBD1	TRBV5-4	TRBJ2-7